This T cell receptor beta chain was profiled in a study of blood T cell repertoires in COVID-19. Study-wide context: Samples came from the United States, Italy and Spain, spanning acute and convalescent COVID-19. T cells, B-cell-depleted T cells, or PBMCs provided the cDNA or gDNA that served as material.

CDR3 length: 14 residues. The V segment lost 4 bases and the J segment 3 bases; nucleotides outside the gene matches: 5. CDR1 and CDR2 from the germline V gene are SGHDT and YYEEEE. Per the original data handling: Nucleated cell counts were estimated from reference gene primer amplification. Produced via immunoSEQ multiplex PCR; TCRdb's table is partial and in-frame only. For V, J and clone size, that table is used; D and trimming come from the DNA. The table has 95,000 to 150,000 clones, 86% seen once. The receptor was isolated from a middle-aged man with acute or convalescent COVID-19. The chain couples TRBV5-6 to TRBJ2-7; 9 bases align to TRBD1. The sequenced material came from peripheral blood. The CDR3 sequence is CASSTDRGSYEQYF. CDR3 in DNA: TGTGCCAGCAGCACCGACAGGGGGAGCTACGAGCAGTACTTC.